The text below deals with one T cell receptor (beta chain). Its antigen is currently unknown. This entry belongs to a study of cytomegalovirus exposure and HLA in healthy donors. The PCR was carried out with 60 Vbeta primers and 13 Jbeta primers. Assay used: immunoSEQ multiplex PCR; TCRdb lists only in-frame clones, some missing. The sample table includes some 30,000 clones. Broader study findings: Among TCR sequences, most were rare, though some public TCRs appeared in many donors. Per published accounts, TCR beta sequences correctly predicted the HLA-A and HLA-B alleles of most subjects.

The clonotype comes from a man aged 35-49 years in good health and CMV-seronegative. The sequenced sample consisted of PBMCs.

The CDR3: CAWTGSYEQYF. CDR3 in DNA: TGTGCCTGGACGGGCTCCTACGAGCAGTACTTC. The chain joins TRBV30 to TRBJ2-7; D is ambiguous. CDR1 is GTSNPN and CDR2 is SVGIG in the germline V gene (reference sequence). There are 11 residues in the CDR3. V was pared by 4 bases and J by 0 bases, with 4 bases between.